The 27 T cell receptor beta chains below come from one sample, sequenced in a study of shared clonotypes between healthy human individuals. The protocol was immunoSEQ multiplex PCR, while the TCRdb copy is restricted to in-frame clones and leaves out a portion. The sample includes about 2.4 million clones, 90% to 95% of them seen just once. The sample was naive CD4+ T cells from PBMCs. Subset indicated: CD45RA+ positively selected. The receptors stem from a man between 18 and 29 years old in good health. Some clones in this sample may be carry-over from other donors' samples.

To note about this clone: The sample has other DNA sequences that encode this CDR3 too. The DNA of the CDR3 is TGTGCCAGCAGCTTATCGGGGGCCGGGGAGCTGTTTTTT. The encoded protein is CASSLSGAGELFF. The chain has TRBV7-2 and TRBJ2-2, with D possibly being TRBD2 (6 bases). Trimming left V 2 bases short and J 6 bases short, with 7 bases between. Germline CDR1 and CDR2: SGHTA and FQGNSA. The CDR3 runs to 13 residues.

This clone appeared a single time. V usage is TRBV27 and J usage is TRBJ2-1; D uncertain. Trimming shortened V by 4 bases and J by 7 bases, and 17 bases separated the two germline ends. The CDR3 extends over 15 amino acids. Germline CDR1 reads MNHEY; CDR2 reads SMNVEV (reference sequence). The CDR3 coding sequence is TGTGCCAGCAGTTCCTTAATGGGGATTGGAAATGAGCAGTTCTTC. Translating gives CASSSLMGIGNEQFF.

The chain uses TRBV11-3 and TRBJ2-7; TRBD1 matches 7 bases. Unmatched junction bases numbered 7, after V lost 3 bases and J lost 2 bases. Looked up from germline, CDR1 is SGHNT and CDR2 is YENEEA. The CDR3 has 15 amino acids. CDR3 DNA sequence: TGTGCCAGCAGCTTCAGGACAGGAGGCCCCTACGAGCAGTACTTC. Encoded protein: CASSFRTGGPYEQYF. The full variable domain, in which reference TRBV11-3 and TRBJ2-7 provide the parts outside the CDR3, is EAGVVQSPRYKIIEKKQPVAFWCNPISGHNTLYWYLQNLGQGPELLIRYENEEAVDDSQLPKDRFSAERLKGVDSTLKIQPAELGDSAVYLCASSFRTGGPYEQYFGPGTRLTVT.

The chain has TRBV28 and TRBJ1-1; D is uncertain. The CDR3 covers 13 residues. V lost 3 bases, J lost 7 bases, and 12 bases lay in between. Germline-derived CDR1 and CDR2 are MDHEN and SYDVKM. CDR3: CASSLGSRSEAFF. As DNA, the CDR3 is TGTGCCAGCAGTTTGGGATCAAGGAGTGAAGCTTTCTTT.

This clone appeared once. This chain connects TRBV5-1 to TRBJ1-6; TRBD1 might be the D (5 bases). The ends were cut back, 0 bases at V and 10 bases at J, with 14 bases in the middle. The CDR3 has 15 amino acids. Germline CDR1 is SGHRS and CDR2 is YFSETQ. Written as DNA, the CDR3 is TGCGCCAGCAGCTTGGATGGGGGGTCCCCCTCACCCCTCCACTTT. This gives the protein CASSLDGGSPSPLHF.

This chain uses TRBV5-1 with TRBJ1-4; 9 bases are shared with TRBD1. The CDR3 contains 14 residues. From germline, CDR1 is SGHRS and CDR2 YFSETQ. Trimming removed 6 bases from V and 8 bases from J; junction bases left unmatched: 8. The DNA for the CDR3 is TGCGCCAGCAACACAGGGGGCGCTGAGGAAAAACTGTTTTTT. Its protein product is CASNTGGAEEKLFF.

The CDR3 sequence: CASSSQGYGYTF. As DNA, the CDR3 is TGTGCCAGCAGCTCTCAGGGTTATGGCTACACCTTC. The rearrangement links TRBV7-8 to TRBJ1-2, with D possibly matching TRBD1 (5 bases). The germline V gene encodes CDR1 SGHVS and CDR2 FQNEAQ. The CDR3 totals 12 residues. V lost 4 bases to trimming and J lost 5 bases, with 8 bases between them.

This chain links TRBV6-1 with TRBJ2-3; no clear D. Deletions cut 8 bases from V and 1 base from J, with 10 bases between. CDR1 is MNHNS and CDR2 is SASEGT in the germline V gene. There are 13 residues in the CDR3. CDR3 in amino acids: CASRGYRTDTQYF. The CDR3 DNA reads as TGTGCCAGCCGCGGCTACCGCACAGATACGCAGTATTTT.

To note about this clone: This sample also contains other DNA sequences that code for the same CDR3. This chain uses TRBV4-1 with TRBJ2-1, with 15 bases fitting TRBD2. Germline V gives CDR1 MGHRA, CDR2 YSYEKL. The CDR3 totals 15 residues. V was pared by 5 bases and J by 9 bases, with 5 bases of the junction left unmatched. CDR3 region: CASSRGLAGGGEQFF. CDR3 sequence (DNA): TGCGCCAGCAGCAGGGGACTAGCGGGAGGCGGTGAGCAGTTCTTC.

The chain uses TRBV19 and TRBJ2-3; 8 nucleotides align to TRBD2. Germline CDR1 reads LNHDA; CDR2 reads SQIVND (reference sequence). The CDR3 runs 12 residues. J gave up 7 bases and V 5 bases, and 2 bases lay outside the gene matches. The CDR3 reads CASSERENTQYF. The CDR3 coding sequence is TGTGCCAGTAGTGAGCGGGAGAATACGCAGTATTTT.

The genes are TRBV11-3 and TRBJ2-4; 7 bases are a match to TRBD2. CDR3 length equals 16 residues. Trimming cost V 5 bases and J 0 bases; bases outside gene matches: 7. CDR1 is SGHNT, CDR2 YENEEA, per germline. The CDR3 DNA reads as TGTGCCAGCAGCCCGGGGGAGGGACTAGCCAAAAACATTCAGTACTTC. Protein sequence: CASSPGEGLAKNIQYF.

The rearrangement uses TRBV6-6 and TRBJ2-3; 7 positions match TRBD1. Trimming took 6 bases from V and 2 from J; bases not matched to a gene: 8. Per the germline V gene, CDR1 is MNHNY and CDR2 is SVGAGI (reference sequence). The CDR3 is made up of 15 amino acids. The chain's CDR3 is CASRSPGQYTDTQYF. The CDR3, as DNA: TGTGCCAGCAGATCTCCGGGACAGTACACAGATACGCAGTATTTT.

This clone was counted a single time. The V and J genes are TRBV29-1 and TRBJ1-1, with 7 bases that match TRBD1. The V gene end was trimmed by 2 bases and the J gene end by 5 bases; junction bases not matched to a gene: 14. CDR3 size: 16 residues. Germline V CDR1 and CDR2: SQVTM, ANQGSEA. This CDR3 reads CSVEYLSGRGKTEAFF. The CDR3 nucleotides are TGCAGCGTTGAATATCTGTCGGGCAGGGGGAAGACTGAAGCTTTCTTT.

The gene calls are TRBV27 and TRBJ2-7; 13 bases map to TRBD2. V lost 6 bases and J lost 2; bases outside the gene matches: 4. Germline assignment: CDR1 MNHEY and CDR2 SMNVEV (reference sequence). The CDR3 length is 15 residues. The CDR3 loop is CASRAGLAGTYEQYF. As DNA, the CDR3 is TGTGCCAGCAGGGCGGGACTAGCGGGAACCTACGAGCAGTACTTC.

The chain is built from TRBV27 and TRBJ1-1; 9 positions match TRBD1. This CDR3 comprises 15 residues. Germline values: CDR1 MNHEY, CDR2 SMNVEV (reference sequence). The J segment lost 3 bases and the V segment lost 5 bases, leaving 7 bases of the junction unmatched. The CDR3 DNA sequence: TGTGCCAGCAGTCACCGGACAGGGGAGGACACTGAAGCTTTCTTT. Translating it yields CASSHRTGEDTEAFF.

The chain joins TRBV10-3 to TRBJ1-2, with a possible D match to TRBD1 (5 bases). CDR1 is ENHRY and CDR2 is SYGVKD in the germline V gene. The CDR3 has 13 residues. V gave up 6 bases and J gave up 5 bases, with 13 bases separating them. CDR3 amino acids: CAIREQAWYGYTF. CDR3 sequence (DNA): TGTGCCATCAGAGAACAGGCGTGGTATGGCTACACCTTC.

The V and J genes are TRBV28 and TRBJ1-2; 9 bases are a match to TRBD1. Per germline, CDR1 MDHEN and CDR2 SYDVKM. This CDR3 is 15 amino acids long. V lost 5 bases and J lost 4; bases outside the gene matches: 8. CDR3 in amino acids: CASSLSGGQGYGYTF. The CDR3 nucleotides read TGTGCCAGCAGTCTATCGGGGGGACAGGGCTATGGCTACACCTTC.

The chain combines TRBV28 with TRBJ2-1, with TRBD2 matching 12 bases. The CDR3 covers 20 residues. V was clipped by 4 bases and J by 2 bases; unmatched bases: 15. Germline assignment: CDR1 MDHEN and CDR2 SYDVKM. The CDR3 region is CASSYQQPRASGRAYNEQFF. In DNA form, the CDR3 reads TGTGCCAGCAGTTACCAGCAACCGAGGGCTAGCGGGAGGGCCTACAATGAGCAGTTCTTC.

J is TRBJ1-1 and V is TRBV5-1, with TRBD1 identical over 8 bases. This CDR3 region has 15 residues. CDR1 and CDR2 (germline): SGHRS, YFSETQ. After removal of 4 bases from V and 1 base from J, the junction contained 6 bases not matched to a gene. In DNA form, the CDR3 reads TGCGCCAGCAGCCGAACCGGGACAGGGAACACTGAAGCTTTCTTT. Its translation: CASSRTGTGNTEAFF.

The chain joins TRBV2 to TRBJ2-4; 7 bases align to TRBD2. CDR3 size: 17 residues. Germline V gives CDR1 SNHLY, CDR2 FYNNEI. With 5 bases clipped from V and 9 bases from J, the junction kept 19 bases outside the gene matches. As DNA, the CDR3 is TGTGCCAGCAGTTTGGGAGTTAGTAACGGGGGGATGGCCATTCAGTACTTC. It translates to CASSLGVSNGGMAIQYF. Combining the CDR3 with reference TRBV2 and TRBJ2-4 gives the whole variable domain EPEVTQTPSHQVTQMGQEVILRCVPISNHLYFYWYRQILGQKVEFLVSFYNNEISEKSEIFDDQFSVERPDGSNFTLKIRSTKLEDSAMYFCASSLGVSNGGMAIQYFGAGTRLSVL.

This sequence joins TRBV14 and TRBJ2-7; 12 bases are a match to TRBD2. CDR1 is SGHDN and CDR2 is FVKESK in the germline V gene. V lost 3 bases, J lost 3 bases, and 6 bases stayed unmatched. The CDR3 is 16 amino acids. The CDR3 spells CASSQATSGRIYEQYF. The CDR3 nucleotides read TGTGCCAGCAGCCAGGCGACTAGCGGGAGAATCTACGAGCAGTACTTC.

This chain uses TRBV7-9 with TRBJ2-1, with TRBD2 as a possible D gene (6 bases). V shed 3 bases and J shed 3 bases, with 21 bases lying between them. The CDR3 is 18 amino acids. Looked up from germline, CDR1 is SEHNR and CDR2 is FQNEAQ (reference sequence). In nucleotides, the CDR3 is TGTGCCAGCAGCTTTAAATGGGGGGACGATCGCAACTACAATGAGCAGTTCTTC. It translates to CASSFKWGDDRNYNEQFF.

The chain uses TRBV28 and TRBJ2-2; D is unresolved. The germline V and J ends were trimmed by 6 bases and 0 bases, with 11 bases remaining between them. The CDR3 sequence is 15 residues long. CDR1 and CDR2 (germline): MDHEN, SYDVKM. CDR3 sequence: CASRPRTANTGELFF. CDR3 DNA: TGTGCCAGCAGACCGCGGACCGCGAACACCGGGGAGCTGTTTTTT. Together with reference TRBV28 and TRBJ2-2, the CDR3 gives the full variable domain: DVKVTQSSRYLVKRTGEKVFLECVQDMDHENMFWYRQDPGLGLRLIYFSYDVKMKEKGDIPEGYSVSREKKERFSLILESASTNQTSMYLCASRPRTANTGELFFGEGSRLTVL.

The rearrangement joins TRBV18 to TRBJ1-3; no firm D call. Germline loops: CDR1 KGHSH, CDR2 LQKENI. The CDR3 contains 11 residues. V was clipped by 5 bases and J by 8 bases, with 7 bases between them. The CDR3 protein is CASSGGHTIYF. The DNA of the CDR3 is TGTGCCAGCTCAGGAGGGCACACCATATATTTT.

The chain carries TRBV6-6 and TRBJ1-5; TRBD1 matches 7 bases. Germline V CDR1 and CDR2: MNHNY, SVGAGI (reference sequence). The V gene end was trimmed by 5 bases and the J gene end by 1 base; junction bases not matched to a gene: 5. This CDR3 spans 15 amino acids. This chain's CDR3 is CASSVQGTSNQPQHF. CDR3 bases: TGTGCCAGCAGTGTACAGGGGACGAGCAATCAGCCCCAGCATTTT.

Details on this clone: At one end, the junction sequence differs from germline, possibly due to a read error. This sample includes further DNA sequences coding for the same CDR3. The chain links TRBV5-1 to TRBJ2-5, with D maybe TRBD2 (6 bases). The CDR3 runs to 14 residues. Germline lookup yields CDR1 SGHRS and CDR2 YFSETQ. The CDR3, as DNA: TGCGCTAGCAGCTTGGGGCAGGGAGGAGAGACCCAGTACTTC. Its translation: CASSLGQGGETQYF.

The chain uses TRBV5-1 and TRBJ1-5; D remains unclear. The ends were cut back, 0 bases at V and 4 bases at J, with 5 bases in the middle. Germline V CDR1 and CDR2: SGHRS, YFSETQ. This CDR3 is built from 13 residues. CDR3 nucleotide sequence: TGCGCCAGCAGCTTGGCCCGGAATCAGCCCCAGCATTTT. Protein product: CASSLARNQPQHF.